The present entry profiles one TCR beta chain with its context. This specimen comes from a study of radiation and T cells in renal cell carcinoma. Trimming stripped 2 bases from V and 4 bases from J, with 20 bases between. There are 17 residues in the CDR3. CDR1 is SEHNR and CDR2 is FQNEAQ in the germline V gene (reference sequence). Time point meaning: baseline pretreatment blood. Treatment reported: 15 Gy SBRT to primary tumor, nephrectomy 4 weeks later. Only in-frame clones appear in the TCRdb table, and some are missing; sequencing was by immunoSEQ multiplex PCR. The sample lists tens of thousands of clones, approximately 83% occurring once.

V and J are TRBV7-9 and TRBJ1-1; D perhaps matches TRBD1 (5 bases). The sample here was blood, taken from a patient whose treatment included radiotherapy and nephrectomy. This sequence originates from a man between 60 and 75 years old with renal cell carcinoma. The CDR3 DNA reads TGTGCCAGCAGCTTACCACCACCTCGTTGGGGGACCACTGAAGCTTTCTTT. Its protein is CASSLPPPRWGTTEAFF.